This T cell receptor (beta chain) appears in the sequencing data of a study of regulatory T cells in long-lasting Graves disease. For the study at large: Persistent Graves' disease meant over 5 years of antithyroid drugs with positive TSH receptor antibodies. Overall study results and limits: With persistent disease, TRBV28, TRBJ1-2 and TRBJ2-5 were the favored segments. Having only a small sample size may have limited accuracy.

According to the study, TCR beta libraries were built with iRepertoire HTBI primers and CDR3-region Arm-PCR. Each CDR3 protein gets one entry after TCRdb re-called the multiplex PCR reads with MiXCR. The sample contains about 430,000 distinct CDR3 sequences, about 21% of which appear only once. The junction had 11 bases not matched to a gene; V was cut back by 6 bases and J by 2 bases. The germline CDR1 and CDR2 sequences are DFQATT and SNEGSKA (reference sequence). The length of the CDR3 is 15 residues. As regards this clonotype: Its antigen remains unknown.

Time point defined: persistent/refractory GD, antithyroid drugs over 5 years with positive TRAb. PBMC RNA served as the TCR library source. The gene calls are TRBV20-1 and TRBJ2-7, with 9 bases that match TRBD2. This clonotype was sampled from a female donor with Graves disease. The specimen comprised peripheral blood mononuclear cells (PBMCs), sampled when the disease was refractory, from a patient treated with antithyroid drugs. CDR3 coding DNA: TGCAGTGCCTCCCCTTCTGGCGGGAGGGCCTACGAGCAGTACTTC. As protein: CSASPSGGRAYEQYF.